This passage covers 6 T cell receptor beta chains from one sample sequenced in a study of blood T cell repertoires in COVID-19 (dated by TCRdb to about 2020). Receptors were amplified or captured by the immunoSEQ multiplex PCR assay. In its TCRdb copy, this immuneACCESS table keeps in-frame sequences only and misses some clones. Where compared with another copy, unresolved V genes explain less than half of these, and the others have no known cause. Here the sample has about 400,000 clones; approximately 91% occur a single time. The leading ten clones occupy about 2.1% of the sample. The sequencing sample was made of PBMCs or T cells enriched from blood (not recorded which). All receptors derive from a woman aged 40 to 49 with acute COVID-19.

V gene TRBV11-3 combines with J gene TRBJ2-7; 11 bases align to TRBD1. With V trimmed by 6 bases and J by 4 bases, 2 bases remained unmatched. The CDR3 is 13 residues long. The germline V gene has CDR1 SGHNT and CDR2 YENEEA. CDR3 nucleotide sequence: TGTGCCAGCAGTCGGGACAGGGGGTACGAGCAGTACTTC. Amino acids: CASSRDRGYEQYF.

The chain links TRBV11-2 to TRBJ1-1; TRBD1 agrees at 7 bases. The CDR3 runs to 15 residues. J lost 5 bases, V lost 5 bases, and 11 bases had no gene match. The germline gives CDR1 SGHAT, CDR2 FQNNGV. Written as DNA, the CDR3 is TGTGCCAGCAGCCCCTTCGGCAGGGGGGAGACTGAAGCTTTCTTT. This gives the protein CASSPFGRGETEAFF. Supplemented by reference TRBV11-2 and TRBJ1-1, the full variable domain reads EAGVAQSPRYKIIEKRQSVAFWCNPISGHATLYWYQQILGQGPKLLIQFQNNGVVDDSQLPKDRFSAERLKGVDSTLKIQPAKLEDSAVYLCASSPFGRGETEAFFGQGTRLTVV.

This rearrangement joins TRBV18 to TRBJ2-5; the match to TRBD2 covers 11 bases. J lost 1 base, V lost 4 bases, and 8 bases had no gene match. The V gene's germline CDR1 is KGHSH and CDR2 LQKENI. The CDR3 runs 17 residues. CDR3: CASSRTSGPTFQETQYF. CDR3 coding DNA: TGTGCCAGCTCACGGACTAGCGGGCCTACCTTCCAAGAGACCCAGTACTTC. The full variable domain, in which reference TRBV18 and TRBJ2-5 provide the parts outside the CDR3, is NAGVMQNPRHLVRRRGQEARLRCSPMKGHSHVYWYRQLPEEGLKFMVYLQKENIIDESGMPKERFSAEFPKEGPSILRIQQVVRGDSAAYFCASSRTSGPTFQETQYFGPGTRLLVL.

CDR3 amino acids: CASSLLETQYF. The CDR3 region has the DNA TGTGCCAGCAGCTTACTAGAGACCCAGTACTTC. The chain carries TRBV11-2 and TRBJ2-5; D is unresolved. Germline V gives CDR1 SGHAT, CDR2 FQNNGV. The CDR3 sequence is 11 residues long. V lost 2 bases and J lost 4, with 2 bases in between.

V gene TRBV30 combines with J gene TRBJ1-5; 10 nucleotides align to TRBD1. Trimming took 5 bases from V and 3 from J; bases not matched to a gene: 7. CDR3 size: 15 residues. Germline CDR1 GTSNPN, CDR2 SVGIG (reference sequence). The CDR3 reads CAWALDRGNNQPQHF. CDR3 DNA: TGTGCCTGGGCCTTGGACAGGGGGAACAATCAGCCCCAGCATTTT.

The chain is built from TRBV7-9 and TRBJ1-3, with D perhaps matching TRBD1 (6 bases). The CDR3 covers 15 residues. In germline, CDR1 is SEHNR, CDR2 FQNEAQ (reference sequence). Trimming took off 5 bases at V and 0 bases at J, with 11 bases between the two ends. The CDR3 DNA sequence: TGTGCCAGCAGCGCCACAGGGAGCTCTGGAAACACCATATATTTT. It is translated as CASSATGSSGNTIYF.